The sequence of this T cell receptor (beta chain) was determined in a study of T cell responses to AZD1222 COVID-19 vaccine. Notes on the study in general: The span of vaccine-associated CD4 TCRs extended across spike, with dominance at 160-218 and 743-854.

Germline trimming cut 2 bases from V and 6 bases from J; bases unmatched to any gene: 10. The germline V gene has CDR1 SGHDT and CDR2 YYEEEE. The CDR3 sequence is 15 residues long. It was second doses at about 4 or about 12 weeks that were pooled. The protocol was immunoSEQ multiplex PCR, while the TCRdb copy is restricted to in-frame clones and leaves out a portion. The top ten clones hold 0.95% to 1.1% of a sample with under 200,000 clones, around 88% of them seen once. On this clone itself: Its antigen is unidentified.

This specimen consisted of peripheral blood, obtained 28 days after the second AZD1222 dose. The chain recombines TRBV5-6 with TRBJ2-7; 8 bases map to TRBD1. The receptor's source is an adult who received the AZD1222 COVID-19 vaccine. CDR3 region: CASSFEPGQASEQYF. The CDR3 nucleotides read TGTGCCAGCAGCTTCGAACCGGGACAGGCTAGCGAGCAGTACTTC.